Each of the 25 T cell receptor beta chains below was sequenced from the same sample in a study of cytomegalovirus exposure and HLA in healthy donors. The PCR employed 60 Vbeta primers together with 13 Jbeta primers. Sequenced by immunoSEQ multiplex PCR; TCRdb stores in-frame clones only, minus some. This sample's table reports about 130,000 clones. The sequenced sample was PBMCs. Receptors were obtained from a woman aged 60-75 years in good health and CMV-seronegative.

The V gene is TRBV29-1, the J gene TRBJ2-2; 7 nucleotides agree with TRBD1. V shed 4 bases and J 4 bases; nucleotides not matched to a gene: 6. Germline V gives CDR1 SQVTM, CDR2 ANQGSEA. The CDR3 runs 14 residues. The CDR3 sequence is CSVAAGGSTGELFF. CDR3 coding DNA: TGCAGCGTTGCAGCAGGGGGTAGCACCGGGGAGCTGTTTTTT.

The chain employs TRBV7-8 and TRBJ1-3; tentative D call: TRBD1 (6 bases). The germline V gene has CDR1 SGHVS and CDR2 FQNEAQ. The V gene lost 1 base and the J gene lost 2 bases, with 12 bases spanning the gap. The CDR3 length is 16 residues. This CDR3 is CASSLVARGTGNTIYF. CDR3 bases: TGTGCCAGCAGCTTAGTGGCCAGGGGAACTGGAAACACCATATATTTT.

The chain couples TRBV19 to TRBJ2-2, with TRBD2 matching over 14 bases. The CDR3 consists of 17 residues. The ends lost 2 bases at V and 6 bases at J; junction bases unmatched: 5. CDR1 is LNHDA and CDR2 is SQIVND in the germline V gene (reference sequence). CDR3 region: CASSIPGLAGGAGELFF. CDR3 coding DNA: TGTGCCAGTAGTATACCCGGACTAGCGGGGGGTGCCGGGGAGCTGTTTTTT.

The rearrangement links TRBV15 to TRBJ2-1, with D possibly matching TRBD2 (5 bases). The germline V gene encodes CDR1 LNHNV and CDR2 YYDKDF (reference sequence). Trimming shortened V by 4 bases and J by 1 base, and 11 bases separated the two germline ends. This CDR3 has 15 residues. CDR3 bases: TGTGCCACCAGCAACACACGAGGGTCCTACAATGAGCAGTTCTTC. This translates into CATSNTRGSYNEQFF.

The V and J genes are TRBV5-1 and TRBJ2-7, with 10 bases fitting TRBD2. With V trimmed by 0 bases and J by 6 bases, 3 bases remained unmatched. Germline CDR1 SGHRS, CDR2 YFSETQ. The CDR3 spans 14 residues. CDR3 in DNA: TGCGCCAGCAGCTTGGAAGCGGGAGGGCTCGAGCAGTACTTC. Its protein is CASSLEAGGLEQYF. The full variable domain, in which reference TRBV5-1 and TRBJ2-7 provide the parts outside the CDR3, is KAGVTQTPRYLIKTRGQQVTLSCSPISGHRSVSWYQQTPGQGLQFLFEYFSETQRNKGNFPGRFSGRQFSNSRSEMNVSTLELGDSALYLCASSLEAGGLEQYFGPGTRLTVT.

The CDR3 region has the DNA TGCGCCAGCAGACAGGCGGGAAGAGAGACCCAGTACTTC. This codes for CASRQAGRETQYF. The gene calls are TRBV4-1 and TRBJ2-5; D might be TRBD2 (6 bases). Germline lookup yields CDR1 MGHRA and CDR2 YSYEKL. Trimming removed 6 bases from V and 4 bases from J, with 12 bases in between. The CDR3 has 13 residues.

V usage is TRBV19 and J usage is TRBJ1-6; TRBD1 aligns across 7 bases. Per the germline V gene, CDR1 is LNHDA and CDR2 is SQIVND (reference sequence). The trim removed 0 bases at V and 7 bases at J, leaving 6 bases unmatched. The CDR3 spans 16 residues. The CDR3 region is CASSIDYAGGNSPLHF. CDR3 bases: TGTGCCAGTAGTATAGATTACGCAGGGGGGAATTCACCCCTCCACTTT.

The chain carries TRBV9 and TRBJ1-6; 7 nucleotides align to TRBD1. J gave up 10 bases and V 4 bases, and 11 bases lay outside the gene matches. CDR1 SGDLS and CDR2 YYNGEE come from the germline V gene. The CDR3 is 15 residues long. CDR3: CASSPSGQMASPLHF. For the CDR3, the DNA is TGTGCCAGCAGCCCTTCGGGACAGATGGCGTCACCCCTCCACTTT.

This chain connects TRBV7-9 to TRBJ1-1; 7 bases align to TRBD1. The CDR3 contains 14 residues. Trimming took 4 bases from V and 4 from J; bases not matched to a gene: 6. CDR1 is SEHNR, CDR2 FQNEAQ, per germline (reference sequence). In DNA, the CDR3 is TGTGCCAGCAGCTCACAGGGGAAAACCACTGAAGCTTTCTTT. Encoded protein: CASSSQGKTTEAFF. Full variable domain (outside the CDR3, taken from reference TRBV7-9 and TRBJ1-1): DTGVSQNPRHKITKRGQNVTFRCDPISEHNRLYWYRQTLGQGPEFLTYFQNEAQLEKSRLLSDRFSAERPKGSFSTLEIQRTEQGDSAMYLCASSSQGKTTEAFFGQGTRLTVV.

CDR3 nucleotide sequence: TGTGCCAGCAGCTTTCAGGGTCGGCAGACCCAGTACTTC. This encodes CASSFQGRQTQYF. This rearrangement joins TRBV6-1 to TRBJ2-5, with D possibly being TRBD1 (5 bases). The CDR3 length is 13 residues. Germline CDR1 and CDR2: MNHNS and SASEGT. V gave up 6 bases and J gave up 6 bases, with 14 bases separating them.

The chain is built from TRBV29-1 and TRBJ2-5, with a tentative D call TRBD1 (6 bases). The CDR3 spans 12 residues. Germline V gene sequence: CDR1 SQVTM, CDR2 ANQGSEA. V was cut by 4 bases and J by 4 bases, with 10 bases left in between. CDR3 residues: CSVAARGETQYF. In DNA, the CDR3 is TGCAGCGTTGCGGCCAGGGGAGAGACCCAGTACTTC.

This sequence joins TRBV5-1 and TRBJ2-3; perhaps TRBD2 as D (6 bases). The CDR3 loop spans 15 amino acids. CDR1 is SGHRS and CDR2 is YFSETQ in the germline V gene. V shed 4 bases and J shed 1 base, with 13 bases lying between them. The CDR3, as DNA: TGCGCCAGCAGCCCGGGGGTGGACGGCACAGATACGCAGTATTTT. This sequence encodes CASSPGVDGTDTQYF.

The J gene is TRBJ1-2, the V gene TRBV28, with TRBD1 identical over 12 bases. The CDR3 is 15 amino acids. CDR1 MDHEN and CDR2 SYDVKM come from the germline V gene. V lost 3 bases and J lost 8; bases outside the gene matches: 7. The CDR3: CASSLGGQGARGYTF. CDR3 coding DNA: TGTGCCAGCAGTTTGGGGGGACAGGGGGCAAGGGGCTACACCTTC.

J is TRBJ1-5 and V is TRBV5-1; 11 positions match TRBD1. Germline CDR1 and CDR2: SGHRS and YFSETQ. The CDR3 totals 16 residues. V lost 4 bases and J lost 6; bases outside the gene matches: 9. CDR3 region: CASSRGQGDVGQPQHF. The CDR3 region has the DNA TGCGCCAGCAGCCGGGGACAGGGGGATGTAGGTCAGCCCCAGCATTTT.

The rearrangement joins TRBV2 to TRBJ2-5; 8 nucleotides align to TRBD1. Germline V gene sequence: CDR1 SNHLY, CDR2 FYNNEI. The CDR3 consists of 13 residues. Unmatched junction bases numbered 4, after V lost 6 bases and J lost 4 bases. The CDR3 sequence: CASSGTGGETQYF. DNA for the CDR3: TGTGCCAGCAGCGGGACAGGAGGAGAGACCCAGTACTTC.

The chain carries TRBV7-8 and TRBJ1-2; possibly TRBD1 for D (5 bases). Trimming removed 3 bases from V and 7 bases from J, with 21 bases in between. Germline V lookup: CDR1 SGHVS, CDR2 FQNEAQ. The CDR3 totals 16 residues. The CDR3 DNA sequence: TGTGCCAGCAGCTTGAGGCCGGACGACAGAATGGGTGGCTACACCTTC. Residues: CASSLRPDDRMGGYTF.

The genes are TRBV9 and TRBJ2-1, with 8 bases identical to TRBD2. This CDR3 is built from 15 residues. Germline CDR1 reads SGDLS; CDR2 reads YYNGEE. Trimming removed 3 bases from V and 4 bases from J; junction bases left unmatched: 6. CDR3 coding DNA: TGTGCCAGCAGCGCCCTGCGGGGGGCTTACAATGAGCAGTTCTTC. This codes for CASSALRGAYNEQFF.

This chain joins TRBV30 and TRBJ1-2, with D tentatively TRBD1 (5 bases). The CDR3 contains 13 residues. Germline values: CDR1 GTSNPN, CDR2 SVGIG (reference sequence). Trimming removed 0 bases at V and 7 bases at J, with 12 bases between. Written as DNA, the CDR3 is TGTGCCTGGAGTGTAGTGCAGGGCGGTGGCTACACCTTC. As protein: CAWSVVQGGGYTF.

J is TRBJ1-4 and V is TRBV6-9; D not resolved. CDR1 is MNHGY and CDR2 is SVAAGI in the germline V gene. There are 12 residues in the CDR3. V lost 7 bases and J lost 8, with 11 bases in between. CDR3 region: CASTSEWEKLFF. The CDR3 coding sequence is TGTGCCAGCACCTCGGAGTGGGAAAAACTGTTTTTT.

The chain couples TRBV2 to TRBJ2-7; no clear D. Germline CDR1 reads SNHLY; CDR2 reads FYNNEI. V lost 6 bases and J lost 4, with 7 bases in between. CDR3 length: 11 amino acids. As DNA, the CDR3 is TGTGCCAGCAGCGAGATGTACGAGCAGTACTTC. Its protein product is CASSEMYEQYF.

This rearrangement joins TRBV12-5 to TRBJ1-5; D not certain. Germline V CDR1 and CDR2: LGHNT, FRNRAP. This CDR3 is built from 16 residues. The V and J ends lost 4 bases and 0 bases respectively, with 13 bases between them. CDR3 in amino acids: CASGSSDYLSNQPQHF. The CDR3 DNA sequence: TGTGCTAGTGGTTCGTCTGACTACCTTAGCAATCAGCCCCAGCATTTT.

The chain employs TRBV7-8 and TRBJ1-1, with no clear D. This CDR3 spans 18 amino acids. Trimming pared 1 base from V and 2 bases from J, leaving 20 bases between. The germline V gene has CDR1 SGHVS and CDR2 FQNEAQ. DNA for the CDR3: TGTGCCAGCAGCTTAGAAGTGGGCAGACGTTCCGTTAACACTGAAGCTTTCTTT. Translated, it gives CASSLEVGRRSVNTEAFF.

The chain uses TRBV29-1 and TRBJ1-2, with no clear D. Germline V lookup: CDR1 SQVTM, CDR2 ANQGSEA. V dropped 7 bases and J dropped 5 bases, with 26 bases sitting between them. The CDR3 sequence is 16 residues long. CDR3 amino acids: CSGRRLPGNYSYGYTF. CDR3 coding DNA: TGCAGCGGTCGGAGACTTCCCGGGAACTACTCTTATGGCTACACCTTC.

J is TRBJ2-2 and V is TRBV27, with 11 nucleotides matching TRBD2. V lost 2 bases to trimming and J lost 6 bases; unmatched junction nucleotides: 8. The CDR3 contains 17 residues. Germline values: CDR1 MNHEY, CDR2 SMNVEV (reference sequence). The CDR3 protein is CASSLEGGSGRAGELFF. In nucleotides, the CDR3 is TGTGCCAGCAGTTTAGAGGGAGGTAGCGGGAGGGCCGGGGAGCTGTTTTTT.

V is TRBV2 and J is TRBJ1-2, with 8 bases fitting TRBD1. This CDR3 comprises 13 residues. The germline gives CDR1 SNHLY, CDR2 FYNNEI. V was pared by 5 bases and J by 5 bases, with 4 bases of the junction left unmatched. This CDR3 is CASSPTGGYGYTF. The DNA of the CDR3 is TGTGCCAGCAGTCCTACAGGGGGATATGGCTACACCTTC.